This TCR beta chain was retrieved from a study of T cells in tumors after PD-1 blockade. Time point defined: second of two post-therapy site-matched biopsies about 2 months apart. Before and after PD-1 blockade, biopsies were collected from the same primary tumor site. Template: tumor biopsy or peripheral blood genomic DNA, 616-6,004 ng per sample. Germline-derived CDR1 and CDR2 are LGHNA and YNFKEQ. Trimming cost V 0 bases and J 7 bases, with 12 bases left between them. This CDR3 contains 15 residues. The table came from immunoSEQ multiplex PCR; TCRdb's copy has only in-frame clones and leaves some out. The sample carries thousands of clones, about 62% recorded once.

This specimen consisted of tumor tissue, obtained after anti-PD-1 treatment. This sequence originates from a human donor with basal cell carcinoma. This rearrangement joins TRBV4-2 to TRBJ2-2; TRBD2 is a possible D gene (7 bases). This CDR3 is CASSQDYREGGELFF. In DNA, the CDR3 is TGTGCCAGCAGCCAAGATTACAGGGAGGGCGGGGAGCTGTTTTTT.